These 4 T cell receptor beta chains were all obtained from the same sample, sequenced in a study of T cell responses to AZD1222 COVID-19 vaccine. Generated by immunoSEQ multiplex PCR, the TCRdb table keeps only in-frame clones and is missing some. The sample lists about 130,000 clones, 80% to 90% seen once, with around a tenth in the top ten. This material consisted of peripheral blood, taken 28 days after the second AZD1222 dose. The receptors derive from an adult who received the AZD1222 COVID-19 vaccine.

The chain uses TRBV3-1 (or the pseudogene TRBV3-2) and TRBJ1-6, with D hard to call. The V gene's germline CDR1 is LGHDT and CDR2 YNNKEL (reference sequence). This CDR3 contains 12 residues. V was trimmed by 4 bases and J by 9 bases, leaving 7 bases between them. CDR3 residues: CASSLRVSPLHF. CDR3 coding DNA: TGTGCCAGCAGCCTAAGGGTTTCACCCCTCCACTTT.

CDR3 amino acids: CASSQGQGGTEAFF. In nucleotides, the CDR3 is TGTGCCAGCAGCCAAGGACAGGGCGGAACTGAAGCTTTCTTT. The rearrangement links TRBV3-1 (or the pseudogene TRBV3-2) to TRBJ1-1; 7 bases fit TRBD1. Trimming took 1 base from V and 5 from J; bases not matched to a gene: 4. Germline loops: CDR1 LGHDT, CDR2 YNNKEL (reference sequence). This CDR3 comprises 14 residues.

The rearrangement joins TRBV29-1 to TRBJ1-2; the D is unclear. Germline CDR1 SQVTM, CDR2 ANQGSEA. V lost 1 base and J lost 4, with 16 bases in between. The CDR3 runs to 15 residues. The CDR3 sequence: CSVEGHRQRSYGYTF. CDR3 coding DNA: TGCAGCGTTGAAGGCCACAGACAAAGGAGCTATGGCTACACCTTC.

The chain employs TRBV27 and TRBJ2-2; D is unresolved. In germline, CDR1 is MNHEY, CDR2 SMNVEV (reference sequence). V lost 3 bases, J lost 4 bases, and 9 bases lay in between. The CDR3 is 14 amino acids. The CDR3 nucleotides are TGTGCCAGCAGTTTCCAGGTTCGCACCGGGGAGCTGTTTTTT. This gives the protein CASSFQVRTGELFF.